This T cell receptor (beta chain) was obtained from a study of cytomegalovirus exposure and HLA in healthy donors. This CDR3 has 17 residues. The germline V gene encodes CDR1 SGHRS and CDR2 YFSETQ. With 0 bases removed from V and 0 bases from J, the gap between germline ends came to 12 bases. A note on this clone: Its antigen is undetermined.

TCRdb keeps only in-frame clones here, not all; method: immunoSEQ multiplex PCR. In the table there are about 58,000 clones, about nine tenths of which are singletons. The study's findings and limits: It was confirmed in vitro that a few of the CMV-associated chains were specific for CMV antigens. The authors enumerated 150 to 200 TCR beta chains as linked to cytomegalovirus. Subsequent analysis showed first-cohort TCR clusters tending to co-occur in 95 to 150 validation repertoires.

The donors were members of the validation cohort comprising some 120 subjects, separate from the roughly 670-subject first cohort. The V gene is TRBV5-1, the J gene TRBJ1-4, with a tentative D call TRBD1 (6 bases). This sequence was found in a man aged 18 to 29 in good health and CMV-seronegative. The sequencing input was PBMCs. CDR3 nucleotide sequence: TGCGCCAGCAGCTTGGCCCTCGGGGGGCCAACTAATGAAAAACTGTTTTTT. Translating gives CASSLALGGPTNEKLFF. Complete variable domain (other parts from reference TRBV5-1 and TRBJ1-4): KAGVTQTPRYLIKTRGQQVTLSCSPISGHRSVSWYQQTPGQGLQFLFEYFSETQRNKGNFPGRFSGRQFSNSRSEMNVSTLELGDSALYLCASSLALGGPTNEKLFFGSGTQLSVL.